Below are 18 T cell receptor beta chains sequenced from a single sample in a study of OX40 agonist ivuxolimab in advanced cancers. The data were produced by immunoSEQ multiplex PCR, yet TCRdb's version contains in-frame clones alone and is incomplete. The sample has about 82,000 clones; approximately 85% are singletons. Source: CD4+ or CD8+ T cells sorted from blood, taken in a trial of the OX40 agonist ivuxolimab. The receptors come from an adult with an advanced solid tumor such as melanoma, head and neck, liver or kidney cancer.

The chain uses TRBV28 and TRBJ1-1; maybe TRBD1 (6 bases). Trimming took off 3 bases at V and 4 bases at J, with 15 bases between the two ends. There are 15 residues in the CDR3. Germline values: CDR1 MDHEN, CDR2 SYDVKM. The CDR3 DNA reads as TGTGCCAGCAGTTTTGCCGGGGGGGCAAGCACTGAAGCTTTCTTT. This encodes CASSFAGGASTEAFF.

The gene calls are TRBV6-1 and TRBJ1-1, with D possibly being TRBD1 (5 bases). The germline V gene encodes CDR1 MNHNS and CDR2 SASEGT. Trimming took off 0 bases at V and 1 base at J, with 12 bases between the two ends. The CDR3 totals 16 residues. CDR3 amino acids: CASSEALGVANTEAFF. In nucleotides, the CDR3 is TGTGCCAGCAGTGAAGCGCTGGGGGTGGCGAACACTGAAGCTTTCTTT.

V gene TRBV19 combines with J gene TRBJ2-2; D remains ambiguous. The germline V gene has CDR1 LNHDA and CDR2 SQIVND (reference sequence). Trimming left V 7 bases short and J 1 base short, with 16 bases between. This CDR3 contains 16 residues. The CDR3 nucleotides are TGTGCCAGTAAAGACAAGCCCCTTGGGAACACCGGGGAGCTGTTTTTT. Protein sequence: CASKDKPLGNTGELFF.

J is TRBJ2-3 and V is TRBV10-3, with 12 bases aligning to TRBD2. V shed 6 bases and J 0 bases; nucleotides not matched to a gene: 1. Germline CDR1 ENHRY, CDR2 SYGVKD. This CDR3 region has 15 residues. The CDR3 loop is CAIRGLAGSTDTQYF. DNA for the CDR3: TGTGCCATCAGGGGACTAGCGGGCAGCACAGATACGCAGTATTTT.

This rearrangement joins TRBV7-9 to TRBJ1-1; no clear D gene. The CDR3 spans 13 residues. CDR1 SEHNR and CDR2 FQNEAQ come from the germline V gene (reference sequence). Trimming removed 1 base from V and 1 base from J, with 4 bases in between. CDR3 residues: CASSLGANTEAFF. DNA of the CDR3: TGTGCCAGCAGCTTAGGGGCGAACACTGAAGCTTTCTTT. Full variable domain (rest looked up from reference TRBV7-9 and TRBJ1-1): DTGVSQNPRHKITKRGQNVTFRCDPISEHNRLYWYRQTLGQGPEFLTYFQNEAQLEKSRLLSDRFSAERPKGSFSTLEIQRTEQGDSAMYLCASSLGANTEAFFGQGTRLTVV.

This chain joins TRBV2 and TRBJ2-7, with 12 bases identical to TRBD2. V lost 5 bases and J lost 4; bases outside the gene matches: 15. CDR1 and CDR2 from the germline V gene are SNHLY and FYNNEI. The CDR3 is 18 residues long. The chain's CDR3 is CASSKGPGLAGRGYEQYF. The CDR3 DNA reads TGTGCCAGCAGTAAAGGCCCTGGACTAGCGGGACGGGGTTACGAGCAGTACTTC.

This sequence joins TRBV6-1 and TRBJ2-7; no definite D call. Germline lookup yields CDR1 MNHNS and CDR2 SASEGT. The CDR3 covers 14 residues. The V end lost 6 bases, the J end lost 2 bases, and 14 bases lay between the germline ends. The chain's CDR3 is CASSPPHRTYEQYV. CDR3 sequence (DNA): TGTGCCAGCAGCCCCCCGCACAGAACCTACGAGCAGTACGTC.

The V call is TRBV28, the J call TRBJ2-4; TRBD2 agrees at 7 bases. The CDR3 runs to 18 residues. Per the germline V gene, CDR1 is MDHEN and CDR2 is SYDVKM. Unmatched junction bases numbered 13, after V lost 2 bases and J lost 3 bases. The CDR3 nucleotides are TGTGCCAGCAGTTTACAGGGAGGGCTCCATGGGGTCAAAAACATTCAGTACTTC. Protein product: CASSLQGGLHGVKNIQYF.

The rearrangement joins TRBV28 to TRBJ2-6; D is perhaps TRBD2 (6 bases). The CDR3 length is 17 residues. Between the trimmed V and J ends, which lost 8 bases and 0 bases, there was a span of 17 bases. From germline, CDR1 is MDHEN and CDR2 SYDVKM. The CDR3 DNA is TGTGCCAGCGGGGGGACCGCTCCGAACTCTGGGGCCAACGTCCTGACTTTC. Its protein product is CASGGTAPNSGANVLTF. The full variable domain, its missing parts supplied by reference TRBV28 and TRBJ2-6, is DVKVTQSSRYLVKRTGEKVFLECVQDMDHENMFWYRQDPGLGLRLIYFSYDVKMKEKGDIPEGYSVSREKKERFSLILESASTNQTSMYLCASGGTAPNSGANVLTFGAGSRLTVL.

Only one count was recorded for this clone. This rearrangement joins TRBV30 to TRBJ2-5; TRBD2 agrees at 7 bases. The J segment lost 4 bases and the V segment lost 3 bases, leaving 11 bases of the junction unmatched. Germline CDR1 reads GTSNPN; CDR2 reads SVGIG (reference sequence). The CDR3 spans 15 residues. The CDR3 DNA reads as TGTGCCTGGAGCATACGCGGGAGATTCAGAGAGACCCAGTACTTC. It yields the protein CAWSIRGRFRETQYF.

The V and J genes are TRBV30 and TRBJ1-1; D unclear. Trimming cost V 0 bases and J 2 bases, with 10 bases left between them. The CDR3 runs 14 residues. Germline CDR1 reads GTSNPN; CDR2 reads SVGIG (reference sequence). The CDR3 DNA sequence: TGTGCCTGGAGTGTAGGGTTTCTTAACACTGAAGCTTTCTTT. The encoded protein is CAWSVGFLNTEAFF.

The gene calls are TRBV6-1 and TRBJ1-5; D is unclear. Germline V lookup: CDR1 MNHNS, CDR2 SASEGT. V was clipped by 2 bases and J by 5 bases, with 19 bases between them. The CDR3 contains 17 residues. The CDR3 here is CASSERVRPLIYQPQHF. CDR3 nucleotides: TGTGCCAGCAGTGAACGGGTCAGGCCCTTGATATATCAGCCCCAGCATTTT.

The chain has TRBV19 and TRBJ1-6, with unresolved D. Per germline, CDR1 LNHDA and CDR2 SQIVND (reference sequence). The length of the CDR3 is 16 residues. V lost 2 bases, J lost 14 bases, and 22 bases lay in between. The CDR3 loop reads CASSINPSAGSSSLHF. The CDR3 DNA follows: TGTGCCAGTAGTATAAATCCTTCGGCAGGAAGCTCGTCCCTCCACTTT.

This clone was recorded once. The rearrangement uses TRBV5-1 and TRBJ2-3; 11 bases match TRBD2. The CDR3 loop spans 16 amino acids. The junction had 10 bases not matched to a gene; V was cut back by 1 base and J by 9 bases. Per the germline V gene, CDR1 is SGHRS and CDR2 is YFSETQ. CDR3 region: CASSLTGTSGQGTQYF. Here the CDR3 DNA reads TGCGCCAGCAGCTTGACCGGGACTAGCGGCCAAGGGACGCAGTATTTT.

The V gene is TRBV5-4, the J gene TRBJ2-1; 11 bases are a match to TRBD2. Germline V gene data show CDR1 as SGHNT and CDR2 as YYREEE (reference sequence). CDR3 length equals 17 residues. V lost 0 bases to trimming and J lost 5 bases; unmatched junction nucleotides: 7. The CDR3 DNA reads TGTGCCAGCAGCTTGGGGTGGCGTAGCGGGGGGGACAATGAGCAGTTCTTC. It specifies CASSLGWRSGGDNEQFF.

The chain links TRBV5-4 to TRBJ1-1; D ambiguous. Trimming removed 0 bases at V and 1 base at J, with 16 bases between. The CDR3 sequence is 17 residues long. CDR1 and CDR2 (germline): SGHNT, YYREEE (reference sequence). CDR3 loop: CASSLGAGVKGNTEAFF. The CDR3 DNA is TGTGCCAGCAGCTTGGGGGCCGGGGTGAAGGGGAACACTGAAGCTTTCTTT.

Worth noting for this clone: At the DNA level, this CDR3 is encoded by other sequences in the same sample as well. The chain uses TRBV7-2 and TRBJ1-3; D might be TRBD1 (5 bases). With 1 base removed from V and 0 bases from J, the gap between germline ends came to 10 bases. In germline, CDR1 is SGHTA, CDR2 FQGNSA. This CDR3 has 16 residues. The CDR3 sequence: CASSLVGGSSGNTIYF. The CDR3 DNA follows: TGTGCCAGCAGCTTAGTGGGGGGTAGCTCTGGAAACACCATATATTTT. Full variable domain (remainder filled in from reference TRBV7-2 and TRBJ1-3): GAGVSQSPSNKVTEKGKDVELRCDPISGHTALYWYRQSLGQGLEFLIYFQGNSAPDKSGLPSDRFSAERTGGSVSTLTIQRTQQEDSAVYLCASSLVGGSSGNTIYFGEGSWLTVV.

This rearrangement joins TRBV7-3 to TRBJ2-1; TRBD1 agrees at 8 bases. With V trimmed by 4 bases and J by 8 bases, 7 bases remained unmatched. Per the germline V gene, CDR1 is SGHTA and CDR2 is FQGTGA. The CDR3 spans 14 residues. CDR3 region: CASSSRQGNYEQFF. CDR3 DNA: TGTGCCAGCAGCTCCCGACAGGGGAATTATGAGCAGTTCTTC.